This T cell receptor beta chain was identified during a study of STAT3 mutations in large granular lymphocyte leukemia. For the study at large: Roughly 42% of treated T-LGLL patients showed hematologic response to immunosuppression. Study results and limitations: Suggested: STAT3 mutation was not the ancestral event for these clonal expansions. Clonal expansion was inferred from other time points because no sample existed at each clone's first appearance. In T-cell large granular lymphocyte leukemia, about half of patients showed multiple immunodominant subclonotypes.

The repertoire was sequenced with immunoSEQ multiplex PCR; TCRdb's copy has only in-frame clones and lacks some. The repertoire holds 2,000 to 3,000 clones, with approximately 31% as singletons. Comments on this clone: What it recognizes is unknown.

The J segment lost 5 bases and the V segment lost 0 bases, leaving 6 bases of the junction unmatched. The CDR3 is made up of 15 amino acids. Per the germline V gene, CDR1 is SGHRS and CDR2 is YFSETQ. The TCR sequence derives from a human donor with T large granular lymphocyte leukemia. Some clones in this sample may be carry-over from other donors' samples. The sequencing input was PBMCs. The chain carries TRBV5-1 and TRBJ1-2, with 8 bases lining up with TRBD1. The CDR3 protein is CASSLAGTGIYGYTF. The CDR3, as DNA: TGCGCCAGCAGCTTGGCCGGGACAGGCATATATGGCTACACCTTC.